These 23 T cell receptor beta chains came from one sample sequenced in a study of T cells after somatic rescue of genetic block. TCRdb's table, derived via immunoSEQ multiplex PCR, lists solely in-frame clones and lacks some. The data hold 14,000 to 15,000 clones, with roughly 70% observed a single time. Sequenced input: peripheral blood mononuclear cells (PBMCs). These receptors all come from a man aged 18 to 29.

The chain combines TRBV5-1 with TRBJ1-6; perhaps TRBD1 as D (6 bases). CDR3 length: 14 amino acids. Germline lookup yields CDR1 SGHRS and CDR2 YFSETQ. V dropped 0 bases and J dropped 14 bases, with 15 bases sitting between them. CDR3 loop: CASSLEGGPDSLHF. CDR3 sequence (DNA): TGCGCCAGCAGCTTGGAAGGGGGACCTGACTCCCTCCACTTT.

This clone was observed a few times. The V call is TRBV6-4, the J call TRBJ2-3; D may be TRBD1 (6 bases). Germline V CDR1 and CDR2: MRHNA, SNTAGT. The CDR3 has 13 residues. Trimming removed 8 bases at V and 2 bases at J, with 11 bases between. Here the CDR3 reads CASSGHITDTQYF. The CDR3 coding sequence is TGTGCCAGCTCGGGACACATCACAGATACGCAGTATTTT.

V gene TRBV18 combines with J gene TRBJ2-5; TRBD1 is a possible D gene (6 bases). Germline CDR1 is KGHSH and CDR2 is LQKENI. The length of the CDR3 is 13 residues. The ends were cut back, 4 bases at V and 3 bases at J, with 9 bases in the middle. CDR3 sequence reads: CASSRGQKETQYF. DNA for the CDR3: TGTGCCAGCTCACGAGGACAGAAAGAGACCCAGTACTTC.

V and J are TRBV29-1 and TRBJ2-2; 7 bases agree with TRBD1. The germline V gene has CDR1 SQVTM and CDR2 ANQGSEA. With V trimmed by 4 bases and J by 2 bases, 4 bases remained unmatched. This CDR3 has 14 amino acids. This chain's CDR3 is CSVVGGSNTGELFF. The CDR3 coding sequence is TGCAGCGTTGTAGGGGGCTCCAACACCGGGGAGCTGTTTTTT.

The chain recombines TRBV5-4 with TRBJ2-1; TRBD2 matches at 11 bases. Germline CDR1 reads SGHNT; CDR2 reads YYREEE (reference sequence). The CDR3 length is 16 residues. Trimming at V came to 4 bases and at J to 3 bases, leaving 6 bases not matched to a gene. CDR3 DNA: TGTGCCAGCAGCAGATTGACTAGCGGGGTCTACAATGAGCAGTTCTTC. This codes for CASSRLTSGVYNEQFF.

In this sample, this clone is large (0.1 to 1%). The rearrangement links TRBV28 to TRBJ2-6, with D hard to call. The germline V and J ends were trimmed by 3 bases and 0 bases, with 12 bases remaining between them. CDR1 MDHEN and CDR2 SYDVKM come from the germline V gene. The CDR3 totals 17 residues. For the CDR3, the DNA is TGTGCCAGCAGTTTCCCTTGGCAGGACTCTGGGGCCAACGTCCTGACTTTC. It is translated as CASSFPWQDSGANVLTF.

The DNA for the CDR3 is TGTGCCAGCTCACTAGGGGTGGAGACCCAGTACTTC. Translation: CASSLGVETQYF. The rearrangement uses TRBV18 and TRBJ2-5, with D maybe TRBD1 (5 bases). Trimming took 4 bases from V and 5 from J, leaving 8 bases between them. Germline assignment: CDR1 KGHSH and CDR2 LQKENI. The CDR3 is made up of 12 amino acids.

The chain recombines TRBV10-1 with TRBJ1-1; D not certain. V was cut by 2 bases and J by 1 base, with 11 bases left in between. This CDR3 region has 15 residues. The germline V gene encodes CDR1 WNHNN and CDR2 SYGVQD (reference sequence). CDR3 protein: CASSEGRLTNTEAFF. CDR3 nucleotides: TGCGCCAGCAGTGAGGGGAGACTCACGAACACTGAAGCTTTCTTT.

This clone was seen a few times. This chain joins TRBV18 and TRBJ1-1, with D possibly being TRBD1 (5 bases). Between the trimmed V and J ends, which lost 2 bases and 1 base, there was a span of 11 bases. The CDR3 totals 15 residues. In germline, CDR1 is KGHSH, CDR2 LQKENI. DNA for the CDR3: TGTGCCAGCTCACCAGCGACAGCTTCGAACACTGAAGCTTTCTTT. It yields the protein CASSPATASNTEAFF.

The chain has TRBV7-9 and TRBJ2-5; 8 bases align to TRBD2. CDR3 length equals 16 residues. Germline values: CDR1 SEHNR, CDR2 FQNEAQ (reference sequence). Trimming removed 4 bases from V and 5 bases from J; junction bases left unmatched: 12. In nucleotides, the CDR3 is TGTGCCAGCAGCTCCTCCGGGACTAGGGGCCGCGAGACCCAGTACTTC. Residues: CASSSSGTRGRETQYF. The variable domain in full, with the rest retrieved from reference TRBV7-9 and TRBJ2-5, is DTGVSQNPRHKITKRGQNVTFRCDPISEHNRLYWYRQTLGQGPEFLTYFQNEAQLEKSRLLSDRFSAERPKGSFSTLEIQRTEQGDSAMYLCASSSSGTRGRETQYFGPGTRLLVL.

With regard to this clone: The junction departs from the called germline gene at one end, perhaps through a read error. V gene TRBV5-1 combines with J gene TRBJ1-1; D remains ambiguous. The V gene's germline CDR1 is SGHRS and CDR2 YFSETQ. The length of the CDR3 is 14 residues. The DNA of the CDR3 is TGCGCCAGCAGTTTGGGAGCCCGAGGTGGGGAAGCTTTCTTT. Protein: CASSLGARGGEAFF.

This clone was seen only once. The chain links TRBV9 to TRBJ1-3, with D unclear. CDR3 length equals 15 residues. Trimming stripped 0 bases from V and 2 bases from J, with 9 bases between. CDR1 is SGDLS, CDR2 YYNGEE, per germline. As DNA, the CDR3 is TGTGCCAGCAGCGTAGCGGGATACGCTGGAAACACCATATATTTT. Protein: CASSVAGYAGNTIYF.

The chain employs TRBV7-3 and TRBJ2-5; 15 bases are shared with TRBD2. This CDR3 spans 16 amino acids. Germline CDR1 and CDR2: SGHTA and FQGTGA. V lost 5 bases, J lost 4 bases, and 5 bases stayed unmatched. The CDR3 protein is CASSSSGLAGGETQYF. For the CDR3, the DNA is TGTGCCAGCAGCAGCTCGGGACTAGCGGGAGGAGAGACCCAGTACTTC. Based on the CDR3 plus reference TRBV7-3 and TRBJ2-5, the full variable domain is GAGVSQTPSNKVTEKGKYVELRCDPISGHTALYWYRQSLGQGPEFLIYFQGTGAADDSGLPNDRFFAVRPEGSVSTLKIQRTERGDSAVYLCASSSSGLAGGETQYFGPGTRLLVL.

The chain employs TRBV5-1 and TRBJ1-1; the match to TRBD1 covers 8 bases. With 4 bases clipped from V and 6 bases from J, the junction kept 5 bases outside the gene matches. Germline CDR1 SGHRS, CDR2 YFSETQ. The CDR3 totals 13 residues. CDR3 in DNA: TGCGCCAGCAGCCCCGGACAGGGAGCTGAAGCTTTCTTT. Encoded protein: CASSPGQGAEAFF.

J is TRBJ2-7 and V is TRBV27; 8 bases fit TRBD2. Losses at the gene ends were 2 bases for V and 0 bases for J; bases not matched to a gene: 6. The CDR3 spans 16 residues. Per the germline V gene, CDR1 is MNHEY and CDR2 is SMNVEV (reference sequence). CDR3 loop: CASSLRAGVPSYEQYF. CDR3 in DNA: TGTGCCAGCAGTTTAAGAGCGGGGGTCCCCTCCTACGAGCAGTACTTC.

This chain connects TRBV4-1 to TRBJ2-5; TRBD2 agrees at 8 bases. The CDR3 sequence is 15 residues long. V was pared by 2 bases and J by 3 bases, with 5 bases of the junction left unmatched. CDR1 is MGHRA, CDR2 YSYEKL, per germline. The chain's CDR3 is CASSQNGLAEETQYF. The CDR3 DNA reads TGCGCCAGCAGCCAAAATGGACTAGCAGAAGAGACCCAGTACTTC.

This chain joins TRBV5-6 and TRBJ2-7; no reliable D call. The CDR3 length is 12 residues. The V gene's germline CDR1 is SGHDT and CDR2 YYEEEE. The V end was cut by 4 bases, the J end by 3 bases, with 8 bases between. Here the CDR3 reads CASSQDGYEQYF. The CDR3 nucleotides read TGTGCCAGCAGCCAGGACGGCTACGAGCAGTACTTC.

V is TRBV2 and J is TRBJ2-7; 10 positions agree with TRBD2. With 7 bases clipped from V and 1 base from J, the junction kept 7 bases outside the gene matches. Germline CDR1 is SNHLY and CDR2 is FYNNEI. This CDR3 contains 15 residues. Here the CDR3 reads CASTERGGFSYEQYF. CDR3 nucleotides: TGTGCCAGCACCGAGCGGGGGGGCTTTTCCTACGAGCAGTACTTC.

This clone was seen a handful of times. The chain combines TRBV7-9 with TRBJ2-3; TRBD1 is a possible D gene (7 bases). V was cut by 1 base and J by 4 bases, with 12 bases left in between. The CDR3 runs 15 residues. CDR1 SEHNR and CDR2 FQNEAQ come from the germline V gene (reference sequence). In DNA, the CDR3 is TGTGCCAGCAGCTTAGGGACAGGAGGGGCAGATACGCAGTATTTT. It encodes CASSLGTGGADTQYF. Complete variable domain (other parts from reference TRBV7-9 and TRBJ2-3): DTGVSQNPRHKITKRGQNVTFRCDPISEHNRLYWYRQTLGQGPEFLTYFQNEAQLEKSRLLSDRFSAERPKGSFSTLEIQRTEQGDSAMYLCASSLGTGGADTQYFGPGTRLTVL.

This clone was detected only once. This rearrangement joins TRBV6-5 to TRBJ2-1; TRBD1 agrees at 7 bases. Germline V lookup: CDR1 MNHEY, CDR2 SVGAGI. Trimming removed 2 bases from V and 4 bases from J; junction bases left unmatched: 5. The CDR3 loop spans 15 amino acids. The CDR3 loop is CASSYRRDRYNEQFF. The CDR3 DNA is TGTGCCAGCAGTTACCGCCGGGACAGATACAATGAGCAGTTCTTC.

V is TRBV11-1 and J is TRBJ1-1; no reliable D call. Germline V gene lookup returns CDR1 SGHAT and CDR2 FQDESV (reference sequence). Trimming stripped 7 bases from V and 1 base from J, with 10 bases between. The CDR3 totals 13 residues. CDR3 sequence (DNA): TGTGCCAGCATAACAGAGGGGAACACTGAAGCTTTCTTT. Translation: CASITEGNTEAFF.

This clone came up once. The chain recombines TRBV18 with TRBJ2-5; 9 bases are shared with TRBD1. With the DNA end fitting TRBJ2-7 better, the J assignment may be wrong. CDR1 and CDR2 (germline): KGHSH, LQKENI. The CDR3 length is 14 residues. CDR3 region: CASSPADRGYEQYF. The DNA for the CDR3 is TGTGCCAGCTCACCAGCGGACAGGGGCTACGAGCAGTACTTC.

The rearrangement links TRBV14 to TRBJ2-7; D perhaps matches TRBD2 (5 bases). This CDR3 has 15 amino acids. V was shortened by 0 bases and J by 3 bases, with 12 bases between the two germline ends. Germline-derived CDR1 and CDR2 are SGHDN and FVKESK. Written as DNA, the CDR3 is TGTGCCAGCAGCCAAGATAGGACTGGCTTCTACGAGCAGTACTTC. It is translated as CASSQDRTGFYEQYF.